Included here is one T cell receptor beta chain sequence, with context. These data are taken from a study of shared clonotypes between healthy human individuals. Study as a whole: With ages of 18 to 49, the donors were a couple of women and a few men. Three CD4 naive, three CD4 memory, two CD8 naive and one CD8 memory plate were used per donor.

How the authors handled the data: Filtering of immunoSEQ junctional sequences could not match full-length read filtering. The method was immunoSEQ multiplex PCR; TCRdb's version includes in-frame clones alone and lacks a portion of them. Clone size and V and J calls were adopted from that table, with D and trimming inferred from the DNA. The data show approximately 2,300,000 clones, with roughly 92% seen just once and approximately 0.4% held by the top ten. Between the trimmed V and J ends, which lost 4 bases and 3 bases, there was a span of 17 bases. CDR1 is SGHTS and CDR2 is YDEGEE in the germline V gene. CDR3 length: 16 residues. CD45RA+ naive and CD45RA-negative memory subsets were separated from CD4+ cells.

The sequence was collected from a man aged 18 to 29 in good health. Some clones in this sample may be carry-over from other donors' samples. Sequencing was done on a sample of naive CD4+ T cells from PBMCs. Subset reported: CD45RA+ positively selected. The rearrangement uses TRBV5-8 and TRBJ1-5; TRBD1 might be the D (5 bases). In DNA form, the CDR3 reads TGTGCCAGCAGCGGCCGACAGTCTGGATTCAATCAGCCCCAGCATTTT. As protein: CASSGRQSGFNQPQHF.